This T cell receptor beta chain was profiled in a study of Ad26.COV2.S vaccination and SARS-CoV-2 variants. With regard to this clone: The antigen remains undetermined.

TCRdb's copy holds only in-frame clones and misses some; the assay was immunoSEQ multiplex PCR. The sample yields hundreds of thousands of clones, roughly nine tenths seen once. There are 14 residues in the CDR3. Per the germline V gene, CDR1 is PRHDT and CDR2 is FYEKMQ (reference sequence). Trimming removed 4 bases from V and 4 bases from J; junction bases left unmatched: 3. Study conclusions and caveats: Recipients given vaccine exceeded placebo recipients in spike-specific TCR breadth. Comparability of non-spike TCR breadth was observed across vaccine and placebo recipients.

The source was peripheral blood, collected after recovery from COVID-19. This TCR was sampled from a human donor who had recovered from COVID-19. This sequence joins TRBV13 and TRBJ1-4, with 7 bases matching TRBD1. CDR3 amino acids: CASSSGTVNEKLFF. The CDR3 nucleotides read TGTGCCAGCAGCTCCGGGACAGTTAATGAAAAACTGTTTTTT.